This TCR beta chain was profiled in a study of blood T cell repertoires in COVID-19 (dated by TCRdb to about 2020). For context, the study as a whole: Collaborator samples came from the United States, Italy and Spain and covered acute and convalescent phases of COVID-19. Deeply sampled blood TCRbeta repertoires from subjects exposed to, actively infected with, or recovered from COVID-19 were included in the dataset. Samples came from the ongoing ImmuneRACE study (first 160 participants) plus 1,254 subjects from 6 global collaborators. The repertoires were released in a freely available public database intended as a resource for research on the immune response to SARS-CoV-2. The sample metadata nearly always contained a de-identified subject ID, COVID-19 status, age in years and sex. Where HLA class I and class II types were available, the types were taken from metadata supplied by the sample provider, not from assay-based typing. The prospective study material was composed of cDNA or gDNA derived from T cells, B-cell-depleted T cells, or PBMCs.

The immunoSEQ Assay, a bias-controlled multiplex PCR, was used to amplify TCRbeta CDR3 regions from genomic DNA. Per the source publication's procedure: Nucleated cell counts per sample were estimated from amplification of reference gene primers within the assay. Sequence reads were collapsed and filtered to measure the absolute abundance of every unique TCRbeta CDR3 rearrangement. For each sample, productive Simpson clonality was calculated by taking the square root of Simpson's diversity index across productive rearrangements. As stored in TCRdb, this immuneACCESS dataset retains in-frame rearrangements with V and J assigned. A fraction of the clones does not appear; measured against another copy, unresolved V genes explain less than half of the discrepancy, and the remainder lacks a known reason. V and J calls and clone size are copied from that table; D and trimming were computed from the DNA. This sample comprises about 250,000 clones, 88% of them detected only once. The top ten constitute roughly 6% of the sample.

In Seattle, one collaborating source enrolled patients while the infection was active and tracked those patients longitudinally over the course of disease. Each collaborating institution followed its own protocols to collect whole blood in K2EDTA tubes. Collaborator samples were shipped for TCRbeta analysis as frozen whole blood, isolated PBMCs, or DNA extracted from either sample type. Beyond this particular receptor, the publication reports: How much clinical and demographic metadata was included differed by source and by participant, and the metadata was provided uncurated.

Spanning cysteine to phenylalanine, the CDR3 consists of 13 amino acids. The only DNA kept is the CDR3, 39 bases in frame from the first base. There are a few counts of this clone. No cognate antigen has been identified for it. No much larger clone is present one base from it, and per-base qualities are unavailable. What was sequenced was peripheral blood. The rearranged segments are TRBV21-1 and TRBJ1-1. TRBV21-1 represents a pseudogene. The TCR was taken from a woman aged 30 to 39 with COVID-19, enrolled during active disease. The CDR3 corresponds to CASSKGLGTEAFF. The nucleotide sequence is given as TGTGCCAGCAGCAAAGGGCTAGGTACTGAAGCTTTCTTT.